The next 4 T cell receptor beta chains were all read from a single sample in a study of CD8+ T cells in alopecia areata. RNA was isolated and reverse transcribed to cDNA, the sequencing template. The data were produced by immunoSEQ multiplex PCR, yet TCRdb's version contains in-frame clones alone and is incomplete. The data contain some 210,000 clones, approximately 70% of them singletons. The treatment here: oral pan-JAK inhibitor, 5-10 mg twice daily. The sequenced sample was CD4+ T cells sorted from blood, obtained at approximately week 44, from a patient treated with tofacitinib. These receptors came from a human donor with alopecia areata.

This clone was observed a few times. The chain links TRBV29-1 to TRBJ2-3; TRBD2 might be the D (5 bases). The CDR3 has 10 residues. Germline CDR1 is SQVTM and CDR2 is ANQGSEA. V was pared by 3 bases and J by 9 bases, with 7 bases between. The CDR3, as DNA: TGCAGCGTTGACAGCGGCACGCAGTATTTT. Its translation is CSVDSGTQYF.

The rearrangement links TRBV30 to TRBJ1-6, with 7 bases identical to TRBD1. The ends lost 2 bases at V and 8 bases at J; junction bases unmatched: 9. From germline, CDR1 is GTSNPN and CDR2 SVGIG (reference sequence). This CDR3 region has 15 residues. The CDR3, as DNA: TGTGCCTGGAGTATGACAGGGATGAGCTATTCACCCCTCCACTTT. Translated, it gives CAWSMTGMSYSPLHF.

This clone was counted once. The chain couples TRBV6-5 to TRBJ1-2; no clear D. Germline assignment: CDR1 MNHEY and CDR2 SVGAGI. Trimming stripped 6 bases from V and 4 bases from J, with 9 bases between. This CDR3 is 12 amino acids long. CDR3 region: CASSPDFYGYTF. In DNA form, the CDR3 reads TGTGCCAGCAGCCCGGACTTCTATGGCTACACCTTC.

The chain recombines TRBV19 with TRBJ2-3; TRBD1 is a possible D gene (5 bases). CDR1 and CDR2 (germline): LNHDA, SQIVND (reference sequence). The V end lost 4 bases, the J end lost 4 bases, and 6 bases lay between the germline ends. CDR3 length: 12 residues. CDR3 residues: CASSTGPDTQYF. The CDR3 nucleotides read TGTGCCAGTAGTACAGGGCCAGATACGCAGTATTTT. The full variable domain, rest sourced from reference TRBV19 and TRBJ2-3, is DGGITQSPKYLFRKEGQNVTLSCEQNLNHDAMYWYRQDPGQGLRLIYYSQIVNDFQKGDIAEGYSVSREKKESFPLTVTSAQKNPTAFYLCASSTGPDTQYFGPGTRLTVL.